The 21 T cell receptor beta chains listed next were all sequenced from one sample in a study of shared clonotypes between healthy human individuals. The method was immunoSEQ multiplex PCR; TCRdb's version includes in-frame clones alone and lacks a portion of them. The table has 650,000 to 800,000 clones, under 95% seen once. Naive CD8 cells lacked CD45RO and underwent positive selection for CCR7, leaving out terminally differentiated effector memory CD45RA+ cells. The specimen sequenced was naive CD8+ T cells sorted from blood. The receptors here all came from a man aged 30-40 years in good health.

The chain combines TRBV6-1 with TRBJ2-1; D is unclear. CDR3 size: 12 residues. In germline, CDR1 is MNHNS, CDR2 SASEGT. Trimming took off 4 bases at V and 6 bases at J, with 7 bases between the two ends. The CDR3 loop is CASSGVLNEQFF. Written as DNA, the CDR3 is TGTGCCAGCAGTGGTGTTCTCAATGAGCAGTTCTTC.

V and J are TRBV28 and TRBJ2-7; D is perhaps TRBD1 (6 bases). V lost 8 bases, J lost 4 bases, and 12 bases lay in between. This CDR3 region has 12 residues. In germline, CDR1 is MDHEN, CDR2 SYDVKM. CDR3 nucleotides: TGTGCCAGCGAGCGGACAGAATACGAGCAGTACTTC. This gives the protein CASERTEYEQYF.

The V call is TRBV25-1, the J call TRBJ2-5, with D perhaps matching TRBD1 or TRBD2 (6 bases each). Germline values: CDR1 MGHDK, CDR2 SYGVNS. V was cut by 2 bases and J by 5 bases, with 15 bases left in between. This CDR3 is 15 amino acids long. The chain's CDR3 is CASSEPPGGEETQYF. The CDR3 DNA reads as TGTGCCAGCAGTGAACCTCCCGGGGGCGAGGAGACCCAGTACTTC.

This chain connects TRBV7-6 to TRBJ1-4, with 12 bases matching TRBD1. The germline gives CDR1 SGHVS, CDR2 FNYEAQ. This CDR3 has 14 amino acids. Unmatched junction bases numbered 2, after V lost 4 bases and J lost 8 bases. This CDR3 is CASSSGQGAEKLFF. CDR3 nucleotides: TGTGCCAGCAGCTCGGGACAGGGGGCGGAAAAACTGTTTTTT.

This chain joins TRBV18 and TRBJ1-4; D is ambiguous. Germline V gene sequence: CDR1 KGHSH, CDR2 LQKENI. The CDR3 consists of 16 residues. V was pared by 2 bases and J by 0 bases, with 10 bases between. The CDR3 coding sequence is TGTGCCAGCTCACCATTAACCAGTGCAACTAATGAAAAACTGTTTTTT. Translated, it gives CASSPLTSATNEKLFF. The whole variable domain, remainder taken from reference TRBV18 and TRBJ1-4, is NAGVMQNPRHLVRRRGQEARLRCSPMKGHSHVYWYRQLPEEGLKFMVYLQKENIIDESGMPKERFSAEFPKEGPSILRIQQVVRGDSAAYFCASSPLTSATNEKLFFGSGTQLSVL.

The rearrangement joins TRBV29-1 to TRBJ2-7, with D possibly TRBD1 on 5 matching bases. The V and J ends lost 4 bases and 4 bases respectively, with 20 bases between them. The germline V gene encodes CDR1 SQVTM and CDR2 ANQGSEA. The CDR3 is made up of 15 amino acids. The CDR3 coding sequence is TGCAGCGTTGTCGAGTTGGGCAGGGAAACGTACGAGCAGTACTTC. It is translated as CSVVELGRETYEQYF.

This chain links TRBV7-9 with TRBJ2-5, with TRBD1 matching 10 bases. V lost 5 bases and J lost 4; bases outside the gene matches: 10. The germline gives CDR1 SEHNR, CDR2 FQNEAQ (reference sequence). This CDR3 comprises 16 residues. The CDR3 reads CASSPRTGGAGETQYF. CDR3 coding DNA: TGTGCCAGCAGCCCCCGGACAGGGGGAGCGGGAGAGACCCAGTACTTC.

The rearrangement uses TRBV7-3 and TRBJ2-6; TRBD1 might be the D (5 bases). CDR1 is SGHTA, CDR2 FQGTGA, per germline. V was pared by 2 bases and J by 0 bases, with 17 bases between. The CDR3 length is 19 residues. The CDR3 DNA follows: TGTGCCAGCAGCTTAGTCCAGGGCCCCCAGGGCTCTGGGGCCAACGTCCTGACTTTC. Its protein is CASSLVQGPQGSGANVLTF.

CDR3 nucleotides: TGTGCCAGCAGTGAGCCGGGCGGGGTCTCCAATGAGCAGTTCTTC. Translating gives CASSEPGGVSNEQFF. The V and J genes are TRBV27 and TRBJ2-1, with D possibly matching TRBD2 (6 bases). Trimming cost V 5 bases and J 6 bases, with 17 bases left between them. CDR1 is MNHEY, CDR2 SMNVEV, per germline (reference sequence). This CDR3 has 15 residues.

This chain connects TRBV5-4 to TRBJ1-2; no clear D. The CDR3 has 17 residues. V lost 4 bases to trimming and J lost 4 bases, with 23 bases between them. Germline V gene lookup returns CDR1 SGHNT and CDR2 YYREEE (reference sequence). CDR3 sequence: CASSDEPADVLLYGYTF. CDR3 nucleotide sequence: TGTGCCAGCAGCGATGAGCCGGCAGACGTACTGCTCTATGGCTACACCTTC.

This rearrangement joins TRBV7-9 to TRBJ2-7, with 10 nucleotides matching TRBD2. CDR1 SEHNR and CDR2 FQNEAQ come from the germline V gene (reference sequence). The junction had 5 bases not matched to a gene; V was cut back by 6 bases and J by 0 bases. This CDR3 comprises 15 residues. The CDR3: CASRRTSGNSYEQYF. CDR3 in DNA: TGTGCCAGCAGGCGGACTAGCGGCAACTCCTACGAGCAGTACTTC.

This clone was observed a single time. The chain is built from TRBV28 and TRBJ2-2, with 7 bases aligning to TRBD2. Germline CDR1 MDHEN, CDR2 SYDVKM. This CDR3 comprises 17 residues. V was clipped by 3 bases and J by 2 bases; unmatched bases: 9. CDR3 residues: CASSFASLAANTGELFF. For the CDR3, the DNA is TGTGCCAGCAGTTTTGCTTCCCTAGCGGCAAACACCGGGGAGCTGTTTTTT.

The chain joins TRBV7-9 to TRBJ2-1; D may be TRBD1 (6 bases). The CDR3 consists of 16 residues. Trimming shortened V by 4 bases and J by 0 bases, and 13 bases separated the two germline ends. Germline CDR1 SEHNR, CDR2 FQNEAQ (reference sequence). The CDR3 is CASSYARTVSYNEQFF. The CDR3 bases are TGTGCCAGCAGCTACGCCAGGACAGTCTCCTACAATGAGCAGTTCTTC.

The V call is TRBV30, the J call TRBJ2-7; 9 nucleotides agree with TRBD2. CDR3 size: 14 residues. V shed 0 bases and J 2 bases; nucleotides not matched to a gene: 2. The germline CDR1 and CDR2 sequences are GTSNPN and SVGIG (reference sequence). In nucleotides, the CDR3 is TGTGCCTGGAGTGTACTAGCGGGTACCTACGAGCAGTACTTC. This gives the protein CAWSVLAGTYEQYF.

This sequence joins TRBV5-4 and TRBJ1-1; perhaps TRBD1 as D (5 bases). This CDR3 contains 16 residues. Trimming removed 3 bases from V and 6 bases from J, with 21 bases in between. Germline CDR1 SGHNT, CDR2 YYREEE (reference sequence). The CDR3 sequence is CASSSDGTPRTAEAFF. The CDR3 DNA sequence: TGTGCCAGCAGCTCCGACGGGACTCCGCGTACTGCTGAAGCTTTCTTT.

V is TRBV27 and J is TRBJ2-7; perhaps D is TRBD1 or TRBD2 (7 bases each). CDR1 MNHEY and CDR2 SMNVEV come from the germline V gene (reference sequence). The CDR3 extends over 17 amino acids. Trimming took 7 bases from V and 4 from J, leaving 26 bases between them. The CDR3 spells CASKHPRGGTDFYEQYF. DNA of the CDR3: TGTGCCAGCAAGCACCCAAGGGGGGGGACAGACTTTTACGAGCAGTACTTC.

This clone has only one observation. V and J are TRBV4-2 and TRBJ1-2; D is ambiguous. CDR1 is LGHNA and CDR2 is YNFKEQ in the germline V gene. The CDR3 runs 18 residues. Trimming removed 3 bases at V and 3 bases at J, with 23 bases between. CDR3 residues: CASSQEEWMARKDYGYTF. CDR3 bases: TGTGCCAGCAGCCAGGAAGAATGGATGGCCCGGAAGGACTATGGCTACACCTTC.

This clone was seen more than once but under ten times. The chain uses TRBV4-1 and TRBJ2-2, with D uncertain. Germline V gene sequence: CDR1 MGHRA, CDR2 YSYEKL. With 1 base removed from V and 1 base from J, the gap between germline ends came to 7 bases. This CDR3 spans 15 amino acids. CDR3 coding DNA: TGCGCCAGCAGCCAAGTCCCAGGGAACACCGGGGAGCTGTTTTTT. Its protein product is CASSQVPGNTGELFF.

Only one count was recorded for this clone. The J gene is TRBJ2-1, the V gene TRBV11-2; 8 bases align to TRBD2. This CDR3 has 16 amino acids. Unmatched junction bases numbered 2, after V lost 1 base and J lost 0 bases. The germline V gene has CDR1 SGHAT and CDR2 FQNNGV. The CDR3 sequence: CASSLAAGVSYNEQFF. In DNA, the CDR3 is TGTGCCAGCAGCTTAGCAGCGGGAGTCTCCTACAATGAGCAGTTCTTC.

The chain combines TRBV7-9 with TRBJ1-5; D may be TRBD1 (5 bases). Germline values: CDR1 SEHNR, CDR2 FQNEAQ (reference sequence). The CDR3 consists of 15 residues. Between the trimmed V and J ends, which lost 1 base and 5 bases, there was a span of 12 bases. The CDR3 bases are TGTGCCAGCAGCTTAGAGGGGCGAAGCGATCAGCCCCAGCATTTT. It specifies CASSLEGRSDQPQHF.

This rearrangement joins TRBV5-6 to TRBJ1-5; the D is unclear. The germline V gene has CDR1 SGHDT and CDR2 YYEEEE. V lost 2 bases and J 7 bases, leaving 10 bases between the germline ends. This CDR3 has 13 amino acids. The CDR3 reads CASSFGLGQPQHF. CDR3 nucleotides: TGTGCCAGCAGCTTTGGTTTGGGACAGCCCCAGCATTTT.